A selection of T cell receptor beta chains follows, all from one sample in a study of shared T cell receptors in the human thymus. Libraries were prepared by immunoSEQ multiplex PCR; TCRdb keeps only in-frame clonotypes and omits some of them. Among roughly 710,000 clones, 70% to 90% were seen once, and the ten largest hold roughly 0.01%. Another study also made use of these data, one on human thymus T cells.

Sequences were obtained from thymocytes. These receptors were taken from a girl less than two years old with a congenital heart defect. CDR3s include the opening cysteine and the closing phenylalanine or tryptophan. The D gene is left open where the match is weak. Size is stated for part of the rows, as once, few or many counts, or as a class when the clone is expanded.

clone size	D gene	V gene	J gene	CDR3 protein	CDR3 DNA
-	TRBD1	TRBV5-1	TRBJ1-4	CASRGTGTATNEKLFF	TGCGCCAGCAGAGGGACAGGGACAGCAACTAATGAAAAACTGTTTTTT
few	TRBD2	TRBV12-5	TRBJ2-5	CASGFGPLSGGAWETQYF	TGTGCTAGTGGTTTTGGGCCCCTTAGCGGGGGGGCGTGGGAGACCCAGTACTTC
-	TRBD1	TRBV29-1	TRBJ2-2	CSVEAKGQGKPGELFF	TGCAGCGTTGAAGCCAAGGGACAGGGTAAACCCGGGGAGCTGTTTTTT
-	TRBD2	TRBV11-3	TRBJ2-1	CASSPPPGLAGFNEQFF	TGTGCCAGCAGCCCCCCTCCGGGGCTAGCGGGGTTTAATGAGCAGTTCTTC
-	TRBD1	TRBV11-2	TRBJ1-3	CASSRGQGVSIYF	TGTGCCAGCAGCAGGGGACAGGGAGTCTCCATATATTTT
-	-	TRBV10-2	TRBJ1-5	CASSTRREGQQPQHF	TGCGCCAGCAGTACCAGGCGGGAAGGGCAACAGCCCCAGCATTTT
-	-	TRBV15	TRBJ1-2	CATSRDKGVPGRGYGYTF	TGTGCCACCAGCAGAGATAAGGGGGTGCCAGGGAGAGGCTATGGCTACACCTTC
-	-	TRBV6-1	TRBJ2-5	CASSDLSDVQETQYF	TGTGCCAGCAGTGATCTCAGTGATGTCCAAGAGACCCAGTACTTC
few	TRBD1	TRBV28	TRBJ1-6	CASSLGTENNSPLHF	TGTGCCAGCAGTTTAGGGACAGAGAATAATTCACCCCTCCACTTT
-	-	TRBV14	TRBJ2-5	CASSPQGRNSQETQYF	TGTGCCAGCAGCCCACAGGGTAGAAACTCCCAAGAGACCCAGTACTTC
-	-	TRBV27	TRBJ2-7	CASSLSTSYEQYF	TGTGCTAGCAGTCTTTCGACATCCTACGAGCAGTACTTC
-	-	TRBV5-4	TRBJ2-2	CASSRGKDTGELFF	TGTGCCAGCAGCCGGGGGAAGGACACCGGGGAGCTGTTTTTT
-	TRBD1	TRBV10-2	TRBJ1-2	CASSDTTGGFDGYTF	TGCGCCAGCAGCGACACGACAGGGGGCTTTGATGGCTACACCTTC
-	TRBD1	TRBV11-2	TRBJ1-1	CASGPGGTEAFF	TGTGCCAGCGGTCCAGGGGGCACTGAAGCTTTCTTT
-	-	TRBV10-3	TRBJ1-5	CAISEDWGVGNQPQHF	TGTGCCATCAGTGAGGATTGGGGGGTCGGCAATCAGCCCCAGCATTTT
-	-	TRBV7-9	TRBJ1-1	CASSLGPGELGTEAFF	TGTGCCAGCAGCTTAGGACCGGGAGAACTGGGCACTGAAGCTTTCTTT
-	-	TRBV7-9	TRBJ2-1	CASSRVPLEQFF	TGTGCCAGCAGCCGGGTCCCTCTTGAGCAGTTCTTC
-	-	TRBV20-1	TRBJ2-7	CSARDVGQTF	TGCAGTGCTAGAGATGTGGGCCAGACATTC
-	TRBD2	TRBV5-6	TRBJ2-5	CASSLVGTSGLETQYF	TGTGCCAGCAGCTTGGTCGGGACTAGCGGTTTGGAGACCCAGTACTTC
-	-	TRBV19	TRBJ1-1	CASSIRGEAFF	TGTGCCAGTAGTATCAGGGGAGAAGCTTTCTTT
-	-	TRBV29-1	TRBJ2-1	CSLPLGHEQFF	TGCAGCCTCCCCCTGGGGCATGAGCAGTTCTTC
-	-	TRBV10-3	TRBJ2-1	CAIRYDGIGPKGNEQFF	TGTGCCATCAGGTACGACGGGATAGGACCGAAGGGTAATGAGCAGTTCTTC
-	-	TRBV4-1	TRBJ1-4	CASSRKQGLSEKLFF	TGCGCCAGCAGCCGTAAGCAGGGATTGAGTGAAAAACTGTTTTTT
-	-	TRBV19	TRBJ1-2	CASRVDRPPNYGYTF	TGTGCCAGTAGGGTCGACAGACCCCCTAACTATGGCTACACCTTC
-	-	TRBV4-1	TRBJ1-2	CASSQAEQGSYGYTF	TGCGCCAGCAGCCAAGCGGAACAGGGCAGCTATGGCTACACCTTC
-	TRBD1	TRBV28	TRBJ2-7	CASSLIRTGGSYEQYF	TGTGCCAGCAGTTTAATCCGAACAGGGGGTTCCTACGAGCAGTACTTC
-	-	TRBV7-2	TRBJ1-1	CASSLSGSAFF	TGTGCCAGCAGCTTAAGTGGCTCAGCTTTCTTT
-	-	TRBV28	TRBJ1-5	CASGLIQSLGLGNQPQHF	TGTGCCAGCGGTTTAATACAAAGTCTGGGACTCGGCAATCAGCCCCAGCATTTT
few	-	TRBV7-6	TRBJ1-1	CASTHGGNTEAFF	TGTGCCAGCACCCACGGGGGGAACACTGAAGCTTTCTTT